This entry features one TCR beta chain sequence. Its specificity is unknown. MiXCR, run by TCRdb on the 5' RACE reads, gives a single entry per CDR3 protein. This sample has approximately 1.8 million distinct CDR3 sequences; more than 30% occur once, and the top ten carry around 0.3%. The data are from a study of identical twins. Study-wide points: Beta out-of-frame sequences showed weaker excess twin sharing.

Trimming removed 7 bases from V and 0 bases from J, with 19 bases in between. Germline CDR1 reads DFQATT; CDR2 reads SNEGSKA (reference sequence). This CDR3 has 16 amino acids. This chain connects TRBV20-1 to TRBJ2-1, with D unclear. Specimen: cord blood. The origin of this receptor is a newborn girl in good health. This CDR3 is CSGPAGEFGSYNEQFF. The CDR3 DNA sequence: TGCAGTGGTCCTGCTGGCGAGTTTGGCTCCTACAATGAGCAGTTCTTC.